This T cell receptor (beta chain) was identified in a study of glioma-infiltrating T cells. The iRepertoire nested amplicon-rescue multiplex PCR amplified TCR alpha and beta CDR3s from RNA. TCRdb fed the multiplex PCR reads into MiXCR, producing one record per CDR3 protein. The sample includes more than 350,000 distinct CDR3 sequences, 35% to 45% seen only once; the top ten take more than 10%. With respect to this clonotype: Its antigen is still unknown. Just one base apart from a much larger clone, this may be a read error.

The CDR3 totals 13 residues. Germline V gene lookup returns CDR1 MNHEY and CDR2 SVGEGT. Regarding the study as a whole: Only very few CDR3 sequences appeared in both tissue and blood.

The sequencing input was glioma tissue, nonneoplastic brain tissue, or PBMCs (not recorded which). The TCR comes from a human donor with low-grade glioma or glioblastoma, undergoing nonglioma brain surgery, or in good health (not recorded which). This sequence joins TRBV6-2 or TRBV6-3 and TRBJ2-3; D might be TRBD2 (6 bases). This chain's CDR3 is CASSSEGPDKQYF. DNA for the CDR3: TGTGCCAGCAGTTCGGAGGGACCAGATAAGCAGTATTTT.